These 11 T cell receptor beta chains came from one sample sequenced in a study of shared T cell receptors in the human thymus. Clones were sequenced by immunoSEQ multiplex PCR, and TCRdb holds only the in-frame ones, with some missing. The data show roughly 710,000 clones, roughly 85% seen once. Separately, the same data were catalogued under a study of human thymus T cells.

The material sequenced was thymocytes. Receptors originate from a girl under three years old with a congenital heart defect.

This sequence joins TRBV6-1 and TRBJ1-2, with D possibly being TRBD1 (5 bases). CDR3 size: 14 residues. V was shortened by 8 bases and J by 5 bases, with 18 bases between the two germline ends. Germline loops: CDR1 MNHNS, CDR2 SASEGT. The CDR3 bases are TGTGCCAGCGGGGCGAGACCGGACCATTATGGCTACACCTTC. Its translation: CASGARPDHYGYTF.

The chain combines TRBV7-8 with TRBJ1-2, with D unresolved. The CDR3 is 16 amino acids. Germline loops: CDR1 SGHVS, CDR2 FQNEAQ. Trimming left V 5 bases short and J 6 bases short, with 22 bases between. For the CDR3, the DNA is TGTGCCAGCAGCAATAAAGAGAAGGGAGGCACCGATGGCTACACCTTC. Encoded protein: CASSNKEKGGTDGYTF.

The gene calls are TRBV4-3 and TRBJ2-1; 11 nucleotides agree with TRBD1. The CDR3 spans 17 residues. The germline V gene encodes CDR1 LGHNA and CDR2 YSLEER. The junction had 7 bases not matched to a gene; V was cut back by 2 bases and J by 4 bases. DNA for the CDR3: TGCGCCAGCAGCCAAATCCACAGGGACAGGGGGTACAATGAGCAGTTCTTC. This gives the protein CASSQIHRDRGYNEQFF.

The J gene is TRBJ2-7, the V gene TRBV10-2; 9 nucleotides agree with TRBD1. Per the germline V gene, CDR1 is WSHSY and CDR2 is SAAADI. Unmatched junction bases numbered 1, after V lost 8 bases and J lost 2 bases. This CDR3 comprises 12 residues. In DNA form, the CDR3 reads TGCGCCAGCTGGGACAGGGCCTACGAGCAGTACTTC. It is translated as CASWDRAYEQYF.

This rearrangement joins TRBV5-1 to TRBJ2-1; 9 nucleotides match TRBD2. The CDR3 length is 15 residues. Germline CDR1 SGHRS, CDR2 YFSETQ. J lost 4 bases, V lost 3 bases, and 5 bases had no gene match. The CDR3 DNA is TGCGCCAGCAGCTGGCCTAGCGGGGAATACAATGAGCAGTTCTTC. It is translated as CASSWPSGEYNEQFF.

CDR3 in amino acids: CASKFGFSTDTQYF. The CDR3 DNA reads TGTGCCAGCAAATTCGGGTTTAGCACAGATACGCAGTATTTT. The chain recombines TRBV2 with TRBJ2-3; no firm D call. CDR1 and CDR2 from the germline V gene are SNHLY and FYNNEI. V was shortened by 7 bases and J by 0 bases, with 11 bases between the two germline ends. CDR3 length: 14 amino acids.

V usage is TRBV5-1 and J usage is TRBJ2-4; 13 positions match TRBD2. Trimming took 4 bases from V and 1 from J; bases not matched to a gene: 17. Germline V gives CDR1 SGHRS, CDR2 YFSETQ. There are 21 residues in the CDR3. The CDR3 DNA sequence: TGCGCCAGCAGCCTGCACTATGTACTAGCGGGGGGGCCAGACGCCAAAAACATTCAGTACTTC. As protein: CASSLHYVLAGGPDAKNIQYF.

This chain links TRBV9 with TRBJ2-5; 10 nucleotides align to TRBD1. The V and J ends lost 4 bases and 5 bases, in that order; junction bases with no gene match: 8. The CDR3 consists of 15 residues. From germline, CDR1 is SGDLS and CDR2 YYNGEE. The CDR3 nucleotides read TGTGCCAGCAGCAGGGGGGACAGGGGCGTCGAGACCCAGTACTTC. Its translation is CASSRGDRGVETQYF.

The CDR3 protein is CASSPAGTGFSSRGYEQYF. The CDR3 coding sequence is TGTGCCAGCAGCCCCGCCGGGACAGGGTTCTCATCGAGGGGGTACGAGCAGTACTTC. The rearrangement joins TRBV5-4 to TRBJ2-7, with 9 positions matching TRBD1. Trimming removed 4 bases from V and 4 bases from J; junction bases left unmatched: 21. Germline CDR1 is SGHNT and CDR2 is YYREEE (reference sequence). The CDR3 sequence is 19 residues long.

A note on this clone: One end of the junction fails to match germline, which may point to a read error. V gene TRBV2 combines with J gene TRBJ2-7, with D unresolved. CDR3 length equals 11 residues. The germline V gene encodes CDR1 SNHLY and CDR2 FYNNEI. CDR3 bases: TGTGCCAGCAGATATGTCCAGGCTCGTCGCTTC. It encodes CASRYVQARRF.

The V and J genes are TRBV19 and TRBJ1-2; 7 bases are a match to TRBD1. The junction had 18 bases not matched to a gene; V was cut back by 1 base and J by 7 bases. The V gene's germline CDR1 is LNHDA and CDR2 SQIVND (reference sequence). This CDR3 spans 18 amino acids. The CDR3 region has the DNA TGTGCCAGTAGTATAGGCTCCCCTCCGGGACAGCTAGCTTTTGGCTACACCTTC. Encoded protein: CASSIGSPPGQLAFGYTF.